The next 6 T cell receptor beta chains were all read from a single sample in a study of T-cell reconstitution after alpha-beta-depleted transplantation in children. The TCRbeta library incorporated unique molecular identifiers. TCRdb used MiXCR to reprocess the PCR reads, holding one entry per CDR3 protein. The repertoire holds some 590,000 distinct CDR3 sequences, 10% seen once, with 4% in the top ten. The source material was PBMCs from the stem cell graft donor, sampled from the stem cell graft. These receptors were obtained from a human donor who donated a stem cell graft to a child with acute myeloid leukemia.

This clonotype was detected ten times or more. The chain joins TRBV7-2 to TRBJ2-7, with 11 bases identical to TRBD2. CDR3 length: 16 amino acids. Looked up from germline, CDR1 is SGHTA and CDR2 is FQGNSA. V trimming: 5 bases; J trimming: 7 bases; junction bases outside the gene matches: 13. CDR3 loop: CASSRTSGSPVREQYF. The CDR3 DNA sequence: TGTGCCAGCAGCCGAACTAGCGGGAGCCCCGTAAGGGAGCAGTACTTC.

This clonotype appeared a few times. The V and J genes are TRBV11-2 and TRBJ2-4; TRBD1 is a possible D gene (6 bases). This CDR3 comprises 20 residues. With 1 base removed from V and 0 bases from J, the gap between germline ends came to 22 bases. The germline V gene encodes CDR1 SGHAT and CDR2 FQNNGV. For the CDR3, the DNA is TGTGCCAGCAGCTTAGTGGGGGCCTTGATAGAACCCCTAGCCAAAAACATTCAGTACTTC. This gives the protein CASSLVGALIEPLAKNIQYF.

This clonotype has only a few counts. The CDR3 spells CASNPMTGELFF. Here the CDR3 DNA reads TGTGCCAGCAATCCAATGACCGGGGAGCTGTTTTTT. This chain joins TRBV28 and TRBJ2-2; D ambiguous. The V gene's germline CDR1 is MDHEN and CDR2 SYDVKM. Between the trimmed V and J ends, which lost 7 bases and 5 bases, there was a span of 8 bases. The CDR3 contains 12 residues.

This clonotype was recorded at least ten times. The chain is built from TRBV15 and TRBJ2-2, with 12 bases identical to TRBD2. Germline V lookup: CDR1 LNHNV, CDR2 YYDKDF (reference sequence). There are 17 residues in the CDR3. The V gene end was trimmed by 1 base and the J gene end by 2 bases; junction bases not matched to a gene: 2. As DNA, the CDR3 is TGTGCCACCAGCAGAGGACTAGCGGGAGTAAACACCGGGGAGCTGTTTTTT. Amino acids: CATSRGLAGVNTGELFF.

The CDR3 is CASKEWGSSYEQYF. The CDR3 DNA reads TGCGCCAGCAAGGAGTGGGGGAGCTCCTACGAGCAGTACTTC. V is TRBV5-1 and J is TRBJ2-7, with D perhaps given as TRBD1 or TRBD2 (5 bases each). V dropped 6 bases and J dropped 0 bases, with 13 bases sitting between them. CDR1 and CDR2 (germline): SGHRS, YFSETQ. The CDR3 has 14 amino acids.

This clonotype was picked up a small number of times. The rearrangement links TRBV10-3 to TRBJ2-7, with 8 bases that match TRBD2. Germline trimming cut 2 bases from V and 6 bases from J; bases unmatched to any gene: 3. CDR1 is ENHRY, CDR2 SYGVKD, per germline. This CDR3 spans 13 amino acids. CDR3 sequence (DNA): TGTGCCATCAGTGAGGGACTAGCCGGCGAGCAGTACTTC. Its protein product is CAISEGLAGEQYF.